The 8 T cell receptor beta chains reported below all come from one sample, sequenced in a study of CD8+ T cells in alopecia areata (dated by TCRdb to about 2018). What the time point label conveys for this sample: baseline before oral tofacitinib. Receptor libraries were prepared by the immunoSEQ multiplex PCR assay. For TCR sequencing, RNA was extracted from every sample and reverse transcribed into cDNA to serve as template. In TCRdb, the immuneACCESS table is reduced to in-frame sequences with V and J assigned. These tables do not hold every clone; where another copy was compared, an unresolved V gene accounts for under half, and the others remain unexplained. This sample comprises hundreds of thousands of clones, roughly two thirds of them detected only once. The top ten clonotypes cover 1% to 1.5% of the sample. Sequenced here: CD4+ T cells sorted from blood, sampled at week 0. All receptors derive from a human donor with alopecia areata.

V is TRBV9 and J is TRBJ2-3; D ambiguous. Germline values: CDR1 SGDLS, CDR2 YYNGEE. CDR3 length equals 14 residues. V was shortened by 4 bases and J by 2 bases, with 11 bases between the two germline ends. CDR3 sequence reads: CASSTSPTTDTQYF. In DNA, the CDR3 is TGTGCCAGCAGCACGAGCCCGACCACAGATACGCAGTATTTT.

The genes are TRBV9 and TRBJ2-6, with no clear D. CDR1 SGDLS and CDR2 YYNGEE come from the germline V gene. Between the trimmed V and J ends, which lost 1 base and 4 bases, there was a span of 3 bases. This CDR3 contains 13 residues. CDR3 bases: TGTGCCAGCAGCGTAACCGGGGCCAACGTCCTGACTTTC. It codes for CASSVTGANVLTF.

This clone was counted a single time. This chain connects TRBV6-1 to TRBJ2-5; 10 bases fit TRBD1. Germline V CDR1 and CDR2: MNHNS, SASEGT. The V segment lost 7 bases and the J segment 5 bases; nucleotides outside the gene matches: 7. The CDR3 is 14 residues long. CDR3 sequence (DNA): TGTGCCAGCACCCTGACAGGGGGCAGGGAGACCCAGTACTTC. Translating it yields CASTLTGGRETQYF.

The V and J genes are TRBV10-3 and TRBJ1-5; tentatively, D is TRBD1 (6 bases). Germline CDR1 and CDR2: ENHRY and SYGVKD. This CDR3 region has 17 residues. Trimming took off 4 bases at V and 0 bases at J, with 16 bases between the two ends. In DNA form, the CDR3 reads TGTGCCATCAGTGCCGTACAGGGAAGAACTAGCAATCAGCCCCAGCATTTT. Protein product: CAISAVQGRTSNQPQHF.

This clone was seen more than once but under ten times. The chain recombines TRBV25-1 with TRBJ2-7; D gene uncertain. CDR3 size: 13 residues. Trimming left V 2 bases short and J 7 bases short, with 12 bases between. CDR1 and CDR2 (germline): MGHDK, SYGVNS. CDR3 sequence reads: CASSEVRTPEQYF. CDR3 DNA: TGTGCCAGCAGTGAAGTTCGGACGCCGGAGCAGTACTTC.

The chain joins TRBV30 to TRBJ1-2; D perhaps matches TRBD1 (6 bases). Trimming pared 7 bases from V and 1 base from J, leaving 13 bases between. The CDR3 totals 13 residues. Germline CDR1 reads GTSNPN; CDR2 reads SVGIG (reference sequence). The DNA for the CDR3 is TGTGCCTACCGACAGGATATTAACTATGGCTACACCTTC. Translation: CAYRQDINYGYTF.

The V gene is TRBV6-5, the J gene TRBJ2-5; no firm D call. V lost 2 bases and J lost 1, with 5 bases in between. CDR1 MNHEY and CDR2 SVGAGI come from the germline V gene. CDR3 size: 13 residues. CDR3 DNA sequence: TGTGCCAGCAGTTACGGGCTCCAAGAGACCCAGTACTTC. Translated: CASSYGLQETQYF.

CDR3: CSARREQQFF. DNA for the CDR3: TGCAGTGCTAGGAGGGAGCAGCAGTTCTTC. V gene TRBV20-1 combines with J gene TRBJ2-1; perhaps TRBD2 as D (5 bases). V was trimmed by 3 bases and J by 11 bases, leaving 8 bases between them. CDR1 is DFQATT, CDR2 SNEGSKA, per germline (reference sequence). This CDR3 region has 10 residues.